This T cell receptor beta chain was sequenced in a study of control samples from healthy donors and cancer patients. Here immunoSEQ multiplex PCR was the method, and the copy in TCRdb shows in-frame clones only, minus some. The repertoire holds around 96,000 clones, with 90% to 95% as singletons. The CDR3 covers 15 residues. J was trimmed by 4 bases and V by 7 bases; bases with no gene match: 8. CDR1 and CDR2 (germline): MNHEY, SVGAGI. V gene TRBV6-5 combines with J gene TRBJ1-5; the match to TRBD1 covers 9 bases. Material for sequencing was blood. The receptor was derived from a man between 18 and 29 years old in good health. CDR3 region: CASTGLTGGNQPQHF. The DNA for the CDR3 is TGTGCCAGCACCGGACTGACAGGGGGTAATCAGCCCCAGCATTTT.